This T cell receptor (beta chain) was obtained from a study of blood T cells in healthy people across ages. Study-wide findings and caveats: It was the long-lived donors that had more naive CD4+ cells and higher diversity than aged donors. Age advanced and TCR beta diversity per million T cells fell, roughly linearly. Lack of knowledge of donor CMV status possibly confounded expanded clonotype changes.

Worth noting for this clonotype: Its antigen is unidentified.

A second PCR of 7 to 11 cycles used a sample-barcoded 5' primer and a J-beta primer mix. A tag from a template-switch adaptor with 12 random nucleotides marked each cDNA molecule. In TCRdb, the 5' RACE reads were re-called with MiXCR into one record per CDR3 protein. This table holds 700,000 to 1,000,000 distinct CDR3 sequences, 44% found once. This CDR3 is 14 amino acids long. The germline gives CDR1 MNHNY, CDR2 SVGAGI (reference sequence). J lost 4 bases, V lost 5 bases, and 4 bases had no gene match. This receptor was taken from a man in his fifties or sixties in good health. Sequencing used blood. This chain joins TRBV6-6 and TRBJ2-3; the match to TRBD2 covers 9 bases. The chain's CDR3 is CASSLSGRPDTQYF. DNA for the CDR3: TGTGCCAGCAGTCTCAGCGGGAGGCCAGATACGCAGTATTTT.